This T cell receptor beta chain comes out of a study of blood T cell repertoires in COVID-19. Study in general: Samples of COVID-19 (acute and convalescent) were obtained from the United States, Italy and Spain. Nucleic acid was either cDNA or gDNA, and it came from T cells, B-cell-depleted T cells, or PBMCs.

How the authors handled the data: It was from reference gene primer amplification that nucleated cell counts were estimated. Some clones are missing from TCRdb's copy, which holds only in-frame ones; the method was immunoSEQ multiplex PCR. That table gives V, J and clone size, and the DNA gave D and trimming. The sample has about 270,000 clones, just under 85% seen once; the top ten hold around 4.1%. The V gene's germline CDR1 is MNHNY and CDR2 SVGAGI (reference sequence). Trimming took 6 bases from V and 5 from J, leaving 13 bases between them. This CDR3 contains 13 residues. The TCR sequence derives from a woman aged 45-65 years with active or convalescent COVID-19. This chain uses TRBV6-6 with TRBJ1-1; no definite D call. The sequencing sample was made of peripheral blood. The chain's CDR3 is CASSGGRGTEAFF. The DNA for the CDR3 is TGTGCCAGCAGCGGAGGGCGCGGAACTGAAGCTTTCTTT.